This TCR beta chain emerged from a study of blood T cell repertoires in COVID-19 (dated by TCRdb to 2019 to 2021). Broadly, across the study: The collaborator samples originated in the United States, Italy and Spain and spanned the acute and convalescent phases of COVID-19. The repertoires were released in a freely available public database meant as a resource for research on the immune response to SARS-CoV-2. Nearly every sample came with metadata listing a de-identified subject ID, COVID-19 status, age in years and sex. Where available, HLA class I and class II types were obtained from metadata supplied by the sample provider rather than from assay-based typing. Samples were obtained from the ongoing ImmuneRACE study (first 160 participants) and from approximately 1,200 subjects provided by 6 global collaborators. Deeply sampled blood TCRbeta repertoires from subjects exposed to, actively infected with, or recovered from COVID-19 were included in the dataset. The material from the prospective study consisted of cDNA or gDNA derived from T cells, B-cell-depleted T cells, or PBMCs.

The CDR3 runs 13 amino acids, cysteine and phenylalanine included. Here the CDR3 DNA is all that survives: 39 bases in frame from base 1. The germline V gene (reference sequence) gives CDR1 as MNHEY and CDR2 as SMNVEV. Deletion took 6 bases off V and 3 bases off J, with a span of 12 bases between the germline ends. As regards this clone: The antigen it binds to is not known. Per-base qualities were not stored, and no clone one base away is much larger.

Each collaborating institution followed its own protocols to collect whole blood in K2EDTA tubes. For TCRbeta analysis, collaborators shipped samples in one of three forms: frozen whole blood, isolated PBMCs, or DNA extracted from either of those sample types. Broader findings and caveats from the paper: The amount of clinical and demographic metadata varied by source and participant and was provided uncurated.

TCRbeta CDR3 regions were amplified from genomic DNA using the immunoSEQ Assay, a bias-controlled multiplex PCR. The paper's data handling went like this. Within the assay, amplification of reference gene primers was used to estimate how many nucleated cells each sample contained. Sequence reads were collapsed and filtered to measure the absolute abundance of every unique TCRbeta CDR3 rearrangement. For each sample, productive Simpson clonality was calculated by taking the square root of Simpson's diversity index across productive rearrangements. Here the immuneACCESS table is served through TCRdb, limited to in-frame sequences with V and J called. Missing clones are a known gap in these copies; in checked studies unresolved V genes cover under half, and the rest lacks a known reason. Clone size and the V and J calls come from that table; the DNA yielded D and trimming. A total of some 200,000 clones appear in this sample, roughly 84% of them only once. Around 14% of the sample goes to the ten largest clones.

This TCR was sampled from a human donor in a cohort sampled during active COVID-19. Sequencing was performed on peripheral blood. The chain is made from TRBV27 and TRBJ2-7; D gene: possibly TRBD1, on 6 matching bases. For the CDR3, the sequence is CASSKTGNYEQYF. At the DNA level, the sequence is TGTGCCAGCAGCAAAACAGGGAACTACGAGCAGTACTTC.